This TCR beta chain was identified during a study of cytomegalovirus exposure and HLA in healthy donors. There are a few counts of this clone. The primer mix had 60 Vbeta and 13 Jbeta primers. Assay used: immunoSEQ multiplex PCR; TCRdb lists only in-frame clones, some missing. The sample comprises over 100,000 clones, 76% of which are singletons, and approximately 1.8% rests with the top ten. Trimming shortened V by 1 base and J by 5 bases, and 11 bases separated the two germline ends. This CDR3 spans 14 amino acids. The V gene's germline CDR1 is SGHTA and CDR2 FQGTGA. Source material: PBMCs. This sequence originates from a female donor in good health and CMV-seropositive. This chain connects TRBV7-3 to TRBJ1-1; D perhaps matches TRBD1 (5 bases). This CDR3 reads CASSLNPTGTEAFF. CDR3 DNA sequence: TGTGCCAGCAGCTTAAATCCCACAGGAACTGAAGCTTTCTTT.